These 14 T cell receptor beta chains came from one sample sequenced in a study of shared clonotypes between healthy human individuals (dated by TCRdb to 2020 to 2021). The library relied on the immunoSEQ multiplex PCR assay. The source is immuneACCESS, and TCRdb retained only in-frame sequences with V and J called. Part of the clones is not carried over; for the studies checked, unresolved V genes explain less than half of this, and the remainder is unexplained. The sample table holds 2,500,000 or so clones, of which 85% to 95% were seen once. Of the sample, roughly 0.15% is held by the ten largest clones. Source material: naive CD4+ T cells sorted from blood. Sample cell subset or site, as interpreted from the label and publication: CD45RA+ positively selected. The receptors derive from a man between 18 and 35 years old in good health.

This rearrangement joins TRBV18 to TRBJ2-2; 14 nucleotides agree with TRBD2. Trimming took 3 bases from V and 6 from J; bases not matched to a gene: 3. Germline CDR1 and CDR2: KGHSH and LQKENI. CDR3 size: 16 residues. The CDR3 region has the DNA TGTGCCAGCTCACCGGGACTAGCGGGAGCTTCCGGGGAGCTGTTTTTT. Its protein is CASSPGLAGASGELFF.

The chain carries TRBV5-1 and TRBJ2-5; D unresolved. The germline V gene encodes CDR1 SGHRS and CDR2 YFSETQ. The CDR3 totals 15 residues. V gave up 0 bases and J gave up 1 base, with 10 bases separating them. The DNA for the CDR3 is TGCGCCAGCAGCTTGGGTGGGCTTACCCAAGAGACCCAGTACTTC. Translation: CASSLGGLTQETQYF. Looking up the rest from reference TRBV5-1 and TRBJ2-5 gives the full variable domain: KAGVTQTPRYLIKTRGQQVTLSCSPISGHRSVSWYQQTPGQGLQFLFEYFSETQRNKGNFPGRFSGRQFSNSRSEMNVSTLELGDSALYLCASSLGGLTQETQYFGPGTRLLVL.

The gene calls are TRBV5-1 and TRBJ2-2; 9 bases agree with TRBD1. V shed 2 bases, J shed 5 bases, and the junction held 4 bases outside the gene matches. This CDR3 has 15 residues. The V gene's germline CDR1 is SGHRS and CDR2 YFSETQ. CDR3 in DNA: TGCGCCAGCAGCTTACAGGGGGCGAGTACCGGGGAGCTGTTTTTT. Translation: CASSLQGASTGELFF.

Worth noting for this clone: Other DNA sequences in this sample translate to the same CDR3. The V call is TRBV9, the J call TRBJ2-2; no clear D gene. This CDR3 comprises 11 residues. With 7 bases removed from V and 1 base from J, the gap between germline ends came to 2 bases. Per the germline V gene, CDR1 is SGDLS and CDR2 is YYNGEE. The CDR3 spells CASRNTGELFF. DNA for the CDR3: TGTGCCAGCCGGAACACCGGGGAGCTGTTTTTT.

The J gene is TRBJ1-2, the V gene TRBV2; D gene uncertain. The germline gives CDR1 SNHLY, CDR2 FYNNEI. The CDR3 is 13 amino acids. V gave up 10 bases and J gave up 5 bases, with 17 bases separating them. This CDR3 reads CATQAGDIYGYTF. In DNA form, the CDR3 reads TGTGCCACCCAGGCAGGAGACATTTATGGCTACACCTTC.

With regard to this clone: Other DNA variants within this sample encode the same CDR3. This sequence joins TRBV19 and TRBJ1-5; weak D call: TRBD1 (5 bases). Trimming shortened V by 0 bases and J by 2 bases, and 5 bases separated the two germline ends. CDR1 and CDR2 (germline): LNHDA, SQIVND (reference sequence). This CDR3 comprises 14 residues. Here the CDR3 reads CASSIEGGNQPQHF. The CDR3 nucleotides read TGTGCCAGTAGTATAGAAGGGGGCAATCAGCCCCAGCATTTT. The entire variable domain, with the rest obtained from reference TRBV19 and TRBJ1-5, is as follows: DGGITQSPKYLFRKEGQNVTLSCEQNLNHDAMYWYRQDPGQGLRLIYYSQIVNDFQKGDIAEGYSVSREKKESFPLTVTSAQKNPTAFYLCASSIEGGNQPQHFGDGTRLSIL.

The chain recombines TRBV15 with TRBJ1-1; TRBD1 matches 7 bases. V shed 1 base, J shed 2 bases, and the junction held 1 base outside the gene matches. Germline CDR1 and CDR2: LNHNV and YYDKDF (reference sequence). The CDR3 has 14 amino acids. The CDR3 DNA follows: TGTGCCACCAGCAGAGGAGGGGGCAACACTGAAGCTTTCTTT. Its translation is CATSRGGGNTEAFF.

The CDR3 sequence is CASSREGLAGYEQYF. Here the CDR3 DNA reads TGTGCCAGCAGCCGAGAGGGACTAGCGGGATACGAGCAGTACTTC. This sequence joins TRBV6-6 and TRBJ2-7; 13 bases are a match to TRBD2. The CDR3 sequence is 15 residues long. Unmatched junction bases numbered 6, after V lost 6 bases and J lost 4 bases. Germline CDR1 MNHNY, CDR2 SVGAGI (reference sequence).

V is TRBV10-3 and J is TRBJ1-4; D gene ambiguous. Trimming left V 6 bases short and J 6 bases short, with 11 bases between. This CDR3 has 13 residues. Germline-derived CDR1 and CDR2 are ENHRY and SYGVKD. The CDR3 loop reads CAIRGGVDEKLFF. As DNA, the CDR3 is TGTGCCATCAGAGGTGGGGTGGATGAAAAACTGTTTTTT.

The chain is built from TRBV28 and TRBJ2-4; 7 bases are shared with TRBD2. In germline, CDR1 is MDHEN, CDR2 SYDVKM. Germline trimming cut 7 bases from V and 8 bases from J; bases unmatched to any gene: 5. The CDR3 consists of 12 residues. The CDR3 DNA sequence: TGTGCCAGCAACGGCGGGGGTGACATTCAGTACTTC. This sequence encodes CASNGGGDIQYF.

This chain links TRBV28 with TRBJ1-2; the match to TRBD1 covers 10 bases. In germline, CDR1 is MDHEN, CDR2 SYDVKM. The CDR3 is 16 amino acids. The ends lost 2 bases at V and 7 bases at J; junction bases unmatched: 10. The CDR3 is CASSLRYLGQGSGYTF. The CDR3 DNA follows: TGTGCCAGCAGTTTAAGATATTTGGGACAGGGGTCTGGCTACACCTTC.

In DNA, the CDR3 is TGTGCCAGCAGCTTGTCCGCTTTCGGCTACACCTTC. Translation: CASSLSAFGYTF. The V gene is TRBV5-6, the J gene TRBJ1-2; D gene uncertain. Germline values: CDR1 SGHDT, CDR2 YYEEEE. The V end lost 1 base, the J end lost 8 bases, and 9 bases lay between the germline ends. This CDR3 comprises 12 residues.

Regarding this clone: A read error may produce the germline difference seen at one junction end. The gene calls are TRBV6-1 and TRBJ1-5; unclear D gene. The CDR3 loop spans 14 amino acids. The germline V gene encodes CDR1 MNHNS and CDR2 SASEGT. The CDR3: CAGSKDGSNQPQHF. The CDR3 DNA sequence: TGTGCCGGCAGTAAGGACGGGAGCAATCAGCCCCAGCATTTT.

This clone came up once. The V and J genes are TRBV4-1 and TRBJ2-5; 10 bases fit TRBD2. Trimming took 8 bases from V and 4 from J; bases not matched to a gene: 19. From germline, CDR1 is MGHRA and CDR2 YSYEKL. The CDR3 extends over 18 amino acids. CDR3 in amino acids: CASSRFSGRGVLRETQYF. In DNA form, the CDR3 reads TGCGCCAGCTCAAGGTTCAGCGGGAGGGGGGTCCTTCGAGAGACCCAGTACTTC.